This T cell receptor (beta chain) was found in a study of blood T cell repertoires in COVID-19 (dated by TCRdb to 2019 to 2021). Background on the whole study: The collaborator samples originated in the United States, Italy and Spain and spanned the acute and convalescent phases of COVID-19. The prospective study material was composed of cDNA or gDNA derived from T cells, B-cell-depleted T cells, or PBMCs. The dataset comprised deeply sampled blood TCRbeta repertoires from subjects exposed to, actively infected with, or recovered from COVID-19. The repertoires were released in a freely available public database intended as a resource for research on the immune response to SARS-CoV-2. The samples were drawn from the first 160 participants of the ongoing ImmuneRACE study and from under 1,500 subjects provided by 6 global collaborators. Sample metadata almost always included a de-identified subject ID, COVID-19 status, age in years and sex. Where HLA class I and class II types were available, the types were taken from metadata supplied by the sample provider, not from assay-based typing. Findings and caveats that apply to the study as a whole: The amount of clinical and demographic metadata varied by source and participant and was provided uncurated.

TCRbeta CDR3 regions were amplified from genomic DNA using the immunoSEQ Assay, a bias-controlled multiplex PCR. In the source study's methods: Within the assay, amplification of reference gene primers was used to estimate how many nucleated cells each sample contained. To quantify the absolute abundance of each unique TCRbeta CDR3 rearrangement, sequence reads were collapsed and filtered. Productive Simpson clonality was computed per sample as the square root of Simpson's diversity index over productive rearrangements. TCRdb mirrors the immuneACCESS table, restricted to in-frame sequences. Some clones are absent from its copies; in checked studies, under half trace to an unresolved V gene, and the reason for the others is unknown. V, J and clone size are taken as reported in that table, and D and trimming were inferred from the DNA itself. In all, the sample holds about 200,000 clones, and almost 85% of those were seen once. Approximately 12% of the sample belongs to the ten largest clones.

Collaborating institutions collected whole blood in K2EDTA tubes following their own protocols. For TCRbeta analysis, collaborator samples were shipped as frozen whole blood, as isolated PBMCs, or as DNA extracted from either sample type. Here V drops 1 base and J drops 6 bases, and the junction holds 11 bases not matched to any gene. Including the terminal cysteine and phenylalanine, the CDR3 comprises 18 residues. CDR3 DNA is the only sequence kept; it has 54 bases, read in frame from the first base. The germline V gene provides CDR1 KGHDR and CDR2 SFDVKD. Of note for this clone: Its cognate antigen has yet to be identified. Base qualities are not at hand, and no much larger clone is one base apart.

The sample taken for sequencing was peripheral blood. The rearranged segments are TRBV24-1 and TRBJ2-1; 10 bases in the junction line up with TRBD2. The sequence was obtained from a woman aged 40 to 50 with acute or convalescent COVID-19. The CDR3 is CATSDLGAGGPSGNEQFF. The DNA reads as follows: TGTGCCACCAGTGATTTAGGAGCGGGAGGGCCCTCGGGCAATGAGCAGTTCTTC.